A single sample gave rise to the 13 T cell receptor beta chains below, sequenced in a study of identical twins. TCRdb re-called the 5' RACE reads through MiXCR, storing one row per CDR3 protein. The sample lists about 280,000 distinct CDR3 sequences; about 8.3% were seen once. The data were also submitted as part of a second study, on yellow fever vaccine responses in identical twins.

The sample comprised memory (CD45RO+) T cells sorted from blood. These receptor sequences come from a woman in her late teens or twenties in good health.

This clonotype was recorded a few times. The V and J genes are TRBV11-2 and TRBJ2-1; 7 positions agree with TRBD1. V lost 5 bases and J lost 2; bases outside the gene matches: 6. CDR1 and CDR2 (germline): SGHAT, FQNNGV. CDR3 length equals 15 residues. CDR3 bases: TGTGCCAGCAGCCAGAACAGGGGACCCTACAATGAGCAGTTCTTC. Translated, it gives CASSQNRGPYNEQFF.

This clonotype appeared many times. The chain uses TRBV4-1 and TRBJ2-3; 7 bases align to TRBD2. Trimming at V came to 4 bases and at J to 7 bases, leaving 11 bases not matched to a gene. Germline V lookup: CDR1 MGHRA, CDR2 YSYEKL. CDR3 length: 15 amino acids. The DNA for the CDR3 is TGCGCCAGCAGCCCACCGGGACTAAGTACAAATACGCAGTATTTT. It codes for CASSPPGLSTNTQYF.

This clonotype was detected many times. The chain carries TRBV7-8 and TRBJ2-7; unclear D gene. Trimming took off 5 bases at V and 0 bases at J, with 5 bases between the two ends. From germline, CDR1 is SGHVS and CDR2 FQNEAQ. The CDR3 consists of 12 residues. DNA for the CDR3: TGTGCCAGCAGCCCGAACTCCTACGAGCAGTACTTC. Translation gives CASSPNSYEQYF.

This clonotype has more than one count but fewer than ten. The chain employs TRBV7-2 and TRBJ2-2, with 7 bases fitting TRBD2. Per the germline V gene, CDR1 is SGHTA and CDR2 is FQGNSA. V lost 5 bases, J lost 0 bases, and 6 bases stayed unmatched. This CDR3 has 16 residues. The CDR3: CASSQTSSANTGELFF. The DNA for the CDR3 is TGTGCCAGCAGCCAGACTAGCTCCGCGAACACCGGGGAGCTGTTTTTT.

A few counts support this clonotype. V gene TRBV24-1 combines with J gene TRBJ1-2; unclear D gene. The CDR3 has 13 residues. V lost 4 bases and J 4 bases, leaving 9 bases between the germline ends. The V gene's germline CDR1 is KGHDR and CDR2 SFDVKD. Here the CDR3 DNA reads TGTGCCACCAGTGAGTCCGGAGGCTATGGCTACACCTTC. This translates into CATSESGGYGYTF.

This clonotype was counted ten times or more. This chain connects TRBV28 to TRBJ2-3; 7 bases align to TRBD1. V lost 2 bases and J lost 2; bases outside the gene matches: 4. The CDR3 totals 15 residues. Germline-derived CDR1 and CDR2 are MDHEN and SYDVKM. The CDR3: CASSLPGGFTDTQYF. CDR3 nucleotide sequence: TGTGCCAGCAGTTTACCAGGGGGTTTCACAGATACGCAGTATTTT. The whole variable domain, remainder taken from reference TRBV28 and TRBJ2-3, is DVKVTQSSRYLVKRTGEKVFLECVQDMDHENMFWYRQDPGLGLRLIYFSYDVKMKEKGDIPEGYSVSREKKERFSLILESASTNQTSMYLCASSLPGGFTDTQYFGPGTRLTVL.

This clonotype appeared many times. The CDR3 sequence is CASSRTRGENEKLFF. CDR3 nucleotide sequence: TGCGCCAGCAGCCGTACCCGAGGGGAAAACGAAAAACTGTTTTTT. The rearrangement joins TRBV5-1 to TRBJ1-4, with a tentative D call TRBD1 (5 bases). This CDR3 is 15 amino acids long. CDR1 and CDR2 from the germline V gene are SGHRS and YFSETQ. V dropped 4 bases and J dropped 8 bases, with 18 bases sitting between them.

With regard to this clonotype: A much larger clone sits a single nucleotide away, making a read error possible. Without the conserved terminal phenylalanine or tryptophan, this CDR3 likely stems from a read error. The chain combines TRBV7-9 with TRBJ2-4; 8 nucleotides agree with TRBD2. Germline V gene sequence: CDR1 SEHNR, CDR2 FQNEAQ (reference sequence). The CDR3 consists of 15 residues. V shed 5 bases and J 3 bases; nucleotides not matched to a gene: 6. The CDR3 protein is CASSPRGGGKNIQYS. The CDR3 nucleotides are TGTGCCAGCAGCCCCCGGGGGGGGGGCAAAAACATTCAGTACTCC.

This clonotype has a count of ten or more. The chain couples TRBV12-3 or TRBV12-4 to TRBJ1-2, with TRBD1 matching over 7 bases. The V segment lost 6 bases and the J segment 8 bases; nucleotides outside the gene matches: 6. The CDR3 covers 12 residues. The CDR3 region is CASSGTAKGYTF. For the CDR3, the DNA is TGTGCCAGCAGCGGGACAGCCAAAGGCTACACCTTC.

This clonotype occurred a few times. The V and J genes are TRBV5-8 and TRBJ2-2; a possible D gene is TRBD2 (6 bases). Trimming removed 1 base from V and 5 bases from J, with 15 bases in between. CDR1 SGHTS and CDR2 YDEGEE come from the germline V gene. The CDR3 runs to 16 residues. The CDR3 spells CASSLLGLAPTGELFF. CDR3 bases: TGTGCCAGCAGCTTGTTAGGCCTAGCGCCAACCGGGGAGCTGTTTTTT.

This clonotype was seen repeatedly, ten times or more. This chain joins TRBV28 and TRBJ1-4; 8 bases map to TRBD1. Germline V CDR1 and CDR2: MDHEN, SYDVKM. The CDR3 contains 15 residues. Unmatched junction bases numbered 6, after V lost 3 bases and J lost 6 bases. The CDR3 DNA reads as TGTGCCAGCAGTTTCTTGACAGGGGTCGATGAAAAACTGTTTTTT. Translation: CASSFLTGVDEKLFF.

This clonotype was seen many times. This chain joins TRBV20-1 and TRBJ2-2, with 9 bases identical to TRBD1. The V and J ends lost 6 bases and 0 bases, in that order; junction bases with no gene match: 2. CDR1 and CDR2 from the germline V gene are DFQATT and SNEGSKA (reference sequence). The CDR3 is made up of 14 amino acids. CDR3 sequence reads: CSAGQGANTGELFF. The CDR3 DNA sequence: TGCAGTGCGGGACAGGGCGCGAACACCGGGGAGCTGTTTTTT.

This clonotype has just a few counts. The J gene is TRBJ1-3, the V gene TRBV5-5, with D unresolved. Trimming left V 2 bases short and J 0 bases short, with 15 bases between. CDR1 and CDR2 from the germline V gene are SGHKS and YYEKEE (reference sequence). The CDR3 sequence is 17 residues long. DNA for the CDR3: TGTGCCAGCAGCTTATCAACGCCGCGGAGCTCTGGAAACACCATATATTTT. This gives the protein CASSLSTPRSSGNTIYF.